Detailed here is one TCR beta chain. The antigen is undetermined. The PCR used 60 Vbeta and 13 Jbeta primers. Clones were sequenced by immunoSEQ multiplex PCR, and TCRdb holds only the in-frame ones, with some missing. The sample has about 120,000 clones, roughly 80% seen once. CDR1 and CDR2 (germline): MNHNY, SVGAGI (reference sequence). Trimming took 1 base from V and 5 from J, leaving 11 bases between them. This CDR3 contains 15 residues. This entry belongs to a study of cytomegalovirus exposure and HLA in healthy donors. General study findings and limits: Later work showed greater clonal expansion in HLA-associated TCR beta chains than in equally common others. Later on, analysis showed that most CMV-associated TCR beta chains appeared to be HLA-restricted.

Source material: PBMCs. The receptor comes from a man aged 60 to 75 in good health and CMV-seropositive. V gene TRBV6-6 combines with J gene TRBJ1-4; no clear D gene. The CDR3 sequence is CASSYFGLTNEKLFF. CDR3 nucleotide sequence: TGTGCCAGCAGTTACTTTGGACTGACGAATGAAAAACTGTTTTTT.